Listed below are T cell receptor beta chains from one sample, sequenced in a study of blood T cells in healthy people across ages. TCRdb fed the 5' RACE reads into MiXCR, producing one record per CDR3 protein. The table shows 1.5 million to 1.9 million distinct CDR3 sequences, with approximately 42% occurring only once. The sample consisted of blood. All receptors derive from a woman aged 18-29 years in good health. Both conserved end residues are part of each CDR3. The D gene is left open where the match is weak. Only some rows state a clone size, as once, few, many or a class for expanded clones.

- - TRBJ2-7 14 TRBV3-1 CASSLQVSSYEQYF TGTGCCAGCAGCCTACAGGTGAGCTCCTACGAGCAGTACTTC
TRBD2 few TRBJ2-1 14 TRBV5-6 CASSFPGLDNEQFF TGTGCCAGCAGCTTCCCGGGACTAGACAATGAGCAGTTCTTC
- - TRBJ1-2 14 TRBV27 CASSFRREADGYTF TGTGCCAGCAGTTTTCGCAGGGAGGCGGATGGCTACACCTTC
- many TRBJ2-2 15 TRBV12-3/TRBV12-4 CASSYRNENTGELFF TGTGCCAGCAGTTACCGGAACGAGAACACCGGGGAGCTGTTTTTT
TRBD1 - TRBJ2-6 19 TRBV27 CASSPRDRGSHSGANVLTF TGTGCCAGCAGTCCTCGGGACAGGGGGTCCCACTCTGGGGCCAACGTCCTGACTTTC
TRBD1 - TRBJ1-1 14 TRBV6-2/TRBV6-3 CASRGQFMNTEAFF TGTGCCAGCAGGGGACAGTTCATGAACACTGAAGCTTTCTTT
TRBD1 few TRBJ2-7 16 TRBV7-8 CASSPLRQGTLYEQYF TGTGCCAGCAGCCCCCTCAGACAGGGGACCCTCTACGAGCAGTACTTC
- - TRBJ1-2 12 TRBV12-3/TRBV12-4 CASSFRPAGYTF TGTGCCAGCAGTTTCAGACCGGCTGGCTACACCTTC
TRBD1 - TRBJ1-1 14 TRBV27 CASRGQPPGTEAFF TGTGCCAGCAGGGGACAGCCCCCGGGCACTGAAGCTTTCTTT
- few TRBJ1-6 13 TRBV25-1 CASSVDRNSPLHF TGTGCCAGCAGTGTGGACAGAAATTCACCCCTCCACTTT
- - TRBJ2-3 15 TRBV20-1 CSAREVGTLQDTQYF TGCAGTGCTAGAGAGGTTGGGACTTTACAAGATACGCAGTATTTT
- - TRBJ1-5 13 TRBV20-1 CSARTGPGGAQHF TGCAGTGCTAGAACGGGCCCCGGCGGGGCCCAGCATTTT
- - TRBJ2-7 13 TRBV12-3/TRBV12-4 CASKGSSYNEQYF TGTGCCAGCAAAGGCAGCTCCTACAATGAGCAGTACTTC
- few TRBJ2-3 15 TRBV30 CAWSSGGPNTDTQYF TGTGCCTGGAGCTCTGGAGGACCCAACACAGATACGCAGTATTTT
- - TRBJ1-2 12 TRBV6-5 CASSSMGDGYTF TGTGCCAGCAGCTCCATGGGGGATGGCTACACCTTC
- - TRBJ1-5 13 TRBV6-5 CASSTVVNQPQHF TGTGCCAGCAGTACAGTGGTGAATCAGCCCCAGCATTTT
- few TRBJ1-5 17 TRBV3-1 CASSQGGGGATNQPQHF TGTGCCAGCAGCCAAGGTGGAGGGGGAGCTACCAATCAGCCCCAGCATTTT
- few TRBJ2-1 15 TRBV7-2 CASSQSISSYNEQFF TGTGCCAGCAGCCAGTCAATAAGCTCCTACAATGAGCAGTTCTTC
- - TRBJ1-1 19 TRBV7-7 CASSGRRGSNHPPNTEAFF TGTGCTAGCAGCGGCCGCAGGGGATCCAACCACCCACCTAACACTGAAGCTTTCTTT
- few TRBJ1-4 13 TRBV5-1 CASSLEGREKLFF TGCGCCAGCAGCTTGGAAGGCCGTGAAAAACTGTTTTTT
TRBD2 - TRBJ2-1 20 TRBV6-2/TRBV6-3 CASSYSLLWGLAGGPNEQFF TGTGCCAGCAGTTACTCGTTATTATGGGGACTAGCGGGAGGCCCCAATGAGCAGTTCTTC
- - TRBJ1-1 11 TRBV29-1 CSVGQGEKAFF TGCAGCGTTGGGCAGGGTGAGAAAGCTTTCTTT
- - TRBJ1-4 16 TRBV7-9 CASSPKHAGQNEKLFF TGTGCCAGCAGCCCAAAGCACGCAGGACAAAATGAAAAACTGTTTTTT
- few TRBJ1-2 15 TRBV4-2 CASSKDTANSYGYTF TGTGCCAGCAGCAAAGACACAGCTAATTCCTATGGCTACACCTTC
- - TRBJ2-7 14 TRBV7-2 CASSLAYSYNEQYF TGTGCCAGCAGCTTAGCTTACTCCTACAATGAGCAGTACTTC